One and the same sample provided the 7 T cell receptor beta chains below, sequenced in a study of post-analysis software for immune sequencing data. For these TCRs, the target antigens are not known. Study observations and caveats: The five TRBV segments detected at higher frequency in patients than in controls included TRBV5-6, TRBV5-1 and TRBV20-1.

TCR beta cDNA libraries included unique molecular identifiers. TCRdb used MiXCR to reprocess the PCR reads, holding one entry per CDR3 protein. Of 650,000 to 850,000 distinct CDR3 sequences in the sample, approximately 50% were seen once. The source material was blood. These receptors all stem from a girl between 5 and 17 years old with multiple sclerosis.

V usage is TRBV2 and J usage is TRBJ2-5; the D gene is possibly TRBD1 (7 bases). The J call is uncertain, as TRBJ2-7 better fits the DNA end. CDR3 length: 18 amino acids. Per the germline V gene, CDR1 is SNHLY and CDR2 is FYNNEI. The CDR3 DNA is TGTGCCAGCAGCCAACGGGACAGAACCGACAGGAGGGCTTACGAGCAGTACTTC. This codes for CASSQRDRTDRRAYEQYF.

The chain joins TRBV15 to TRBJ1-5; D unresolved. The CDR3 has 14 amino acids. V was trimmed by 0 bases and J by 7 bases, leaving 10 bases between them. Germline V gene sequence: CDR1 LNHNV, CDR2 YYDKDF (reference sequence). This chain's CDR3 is CATSRETLGQPQHF. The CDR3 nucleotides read TGTGCCACCAGCAGAGAGACCTTGGGGCAGCCCCAGCATTTT.

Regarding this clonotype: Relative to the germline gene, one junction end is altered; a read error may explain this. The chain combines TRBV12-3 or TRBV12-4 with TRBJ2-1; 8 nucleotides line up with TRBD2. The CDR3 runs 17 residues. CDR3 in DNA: TGTGCCAGCAGCCCAGAACCGGGGGGGCGTTCCTACAATGAGCGGTTCTTC. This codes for CASSPEPGGRSYNERFF.

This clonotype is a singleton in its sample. CDR3 amino acids: CSARVPGAGNSPLHF. The CDR3 DNA reads TGCAGTGCTAGGGTCCCGGGGGCAGGCAATTCACCCCTCCACTTT. The chain employs TRBV20-1 and TRBJ1-6; possible D gene TRBD1, 6 bases. The germline CDR1 and CDR2 sequences are DFQATT and SNEGSKA (reference sequence). V dropped 3 bases and J dropped 7 bases, with 16 bases sitting between them. The CDR3 contains 15 residues.

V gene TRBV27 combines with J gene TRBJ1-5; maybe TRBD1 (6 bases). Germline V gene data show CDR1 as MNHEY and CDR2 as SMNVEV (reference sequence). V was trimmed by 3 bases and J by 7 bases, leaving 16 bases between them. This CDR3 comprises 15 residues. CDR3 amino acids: CASSFEGGVEQPQHF. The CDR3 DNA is TGTGCCAGCAGTTTCGAAGGGGGGGTAGAGCAGCCCCAGCATTTT.

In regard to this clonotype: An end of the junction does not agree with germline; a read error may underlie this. CDR3 DNA sequence: TGCAGTGCTAGTGCCTTGGCGGGGGGTACAGATACACAGTATTTT. As protein: CSASALAGGTDTQYF. This sequence joins TRBV20-1 and TRBJ2-3, with 8 positions matching TRBD2. CDR3 length equals 15 residues. CDR1 DFQATT and CDR2 SNEGSKA come from the germline V gene (reference sequence).

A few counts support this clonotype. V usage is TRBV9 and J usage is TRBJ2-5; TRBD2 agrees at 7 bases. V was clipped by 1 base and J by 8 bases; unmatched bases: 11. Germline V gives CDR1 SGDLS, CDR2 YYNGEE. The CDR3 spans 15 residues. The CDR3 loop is CASSVLGTSGETQYF. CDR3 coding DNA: TGTGCCAGCAGCGTATTAGGGACCAGCGGGGAAACCCAGTACTTC.